This TCR beta chain was recovered during a study of cytomegalovirus exposure and HLA in healthy donors. Background on the study: Assignment to the Caucasian-associated ancestry cluster applied to 81% of the approximately 390 genotyped donors. Whole-study findings and limits: The study reported that TCR beta sequences accurately predicted HLA-A and HLA-B alleles in most subjects. Exclusion as indistinguishable affected some V segments, including TRBV6-2 and TRBV6-3.

Primers included in the PCR were 60 Vbeta and 13 Jbeta primers. Repertoires were generated with immunoSEQ multiplex PCR, while TCRdb's copy carries only in-frame clones and drops some. The sample consists of around 140,000 clones, 60% to 85% of them appearing once. A word on this clone: Its antigen remains unknown.

The germline CDR1 and CDR2 sequences are PRHDT and FYEKMQ (reference sequence). The CDR3 has 15 amino acids. Trimming cost V 2 bases and J 5 bases; bases outside gene matches: 7. Sequences were obtained from PBMCs. The clonotype was recovered from a woman aged 18-29 years in good health and CMV-seronegative. The chain is built from TRBV13 and TRBJ2-7; 9 bases map to TRBD2. This CDR3 is CASSLIAGDVNEQYF. The DNA of the CDR3 is TGTGCCAGCAGCTTAATAGCGGGAGACGTAAACGAGCAGTACTTC. Looking up the rest from reference TRBV13 and TRBJ2-7 gives the full variable domain: AAGVIQSPRHLIKEKRETATLKCYPIPRHDTVYWYQQGPGQDPQFLISFYEKMQSDKGSIPDRFSAQQFSDYHSELNMSSLELGDSALYFCASSLIAGDVNEQYFGPGTRLTVT.